This T cell receptor beta chain was recovered during a study of T cell responses to AZD1222 COVID-19 vaccine. This CDR3 spans 17 amino acids. Clones were sequenced by immunoSEQ multiplex PCR, and TCRdb holds only the in-frame ones, with some missing. The sample records roughly 130,000 clones, around 93% being singletons. Study outcomes and limitations: Spike was spanned by vaccine-associated CD4 TCRs, which were dominant at 160-218 and 743-854. Only a handful of AZD1222 recipients, more than five in all, had baseline seropositivity.

Note on this clone: The antigen is not known.

The sequence derives from an adult in good health. The sequencing used peripheral blood, collected on day 0 of AZD1222 vaccination. The V gene is TRBV21-1, the J gene TRBJ1-5; the table gives TRBD1 as D, unverified against the DNA. TRBV21-1 is designated a pseudogene. CDR3 loop: CASSRPPGQRGHQPQHF. CDR3 coding DNA: TGTGCCAGCAGCAGGCCTCCGGGACAAAGGGGCCATCAGCCCCAGCATTTT.